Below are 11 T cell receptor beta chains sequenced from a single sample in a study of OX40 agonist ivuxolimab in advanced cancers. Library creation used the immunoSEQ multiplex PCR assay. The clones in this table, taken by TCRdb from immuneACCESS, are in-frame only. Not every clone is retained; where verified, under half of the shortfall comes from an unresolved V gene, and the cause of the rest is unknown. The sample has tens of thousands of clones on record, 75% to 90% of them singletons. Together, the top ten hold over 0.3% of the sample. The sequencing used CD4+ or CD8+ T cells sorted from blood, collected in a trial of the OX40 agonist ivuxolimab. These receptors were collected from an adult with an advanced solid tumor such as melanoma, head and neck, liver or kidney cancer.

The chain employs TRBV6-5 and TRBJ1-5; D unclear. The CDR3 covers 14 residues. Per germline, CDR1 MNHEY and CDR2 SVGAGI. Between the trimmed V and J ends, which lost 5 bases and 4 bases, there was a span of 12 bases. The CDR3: CASSPKLGNQPQHF. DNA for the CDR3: TGTGCCAGCAGTCCCAAGTTAGGGAATCAGCCCCAGCATTTT.

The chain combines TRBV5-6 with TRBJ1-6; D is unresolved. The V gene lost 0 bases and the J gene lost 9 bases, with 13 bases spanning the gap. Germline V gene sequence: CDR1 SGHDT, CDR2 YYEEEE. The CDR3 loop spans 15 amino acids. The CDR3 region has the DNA TGTGCCAGCAGCTTGGTAGGAGTTAGTAGTTCACCCCTCCACTTT. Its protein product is CASSLVGVSSSPLHF.

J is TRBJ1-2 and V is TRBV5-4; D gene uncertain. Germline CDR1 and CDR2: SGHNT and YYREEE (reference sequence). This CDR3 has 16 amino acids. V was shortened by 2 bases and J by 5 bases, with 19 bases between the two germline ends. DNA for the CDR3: TGTGCCAGCAGCTTAGCTTCGACGGGAAGCCTATATGGCTACACCTTC. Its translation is CASSLASTGSLYGYTF.

The DNA of the CDR3 is TGTGCCAGCAGTCTCTCGGGGCAGGTAGATGAAAAACTGTTTTTT. This gives the protein CASSLSGQVDEKLFF. V and J are TRBV19 and TRBJ1-4; the D gene is possibly TRBD1 (5 bases). Trimming left V 9 bases short and J 6 bases short, with 20 bases between. The CDR3 is made up of 15 amino acids. Per germline, CDR1 LNHDA and CDR2 SQIVND (reference sequence).

The CDR3 sequence is CASSSYIGAYTQYF. CDR3 DNA: TGTGCCAGCAGTTCATACATCGGGGCATATACGCAGTATTTT. The chain combines TRBV6-5 with TRBJ2-3, with D perhaps being TRBD1 or TRBD2 (5 bases each). Germline V gene data show CDR1 as MNHEY and CDR2 as SVGAGI. Trimming cost V 4 bases and J 7 bases, with 15 bases left between them. The CDR3 extends over 14 amino acids.

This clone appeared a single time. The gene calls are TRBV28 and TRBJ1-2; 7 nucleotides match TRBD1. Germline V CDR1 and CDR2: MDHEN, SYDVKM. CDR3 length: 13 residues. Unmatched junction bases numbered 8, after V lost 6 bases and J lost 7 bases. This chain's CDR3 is CASRLQGIGGYTF. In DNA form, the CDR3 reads TGTGCCAGCAGATTACAGGGGATCGGTGGCTACACCTTC.

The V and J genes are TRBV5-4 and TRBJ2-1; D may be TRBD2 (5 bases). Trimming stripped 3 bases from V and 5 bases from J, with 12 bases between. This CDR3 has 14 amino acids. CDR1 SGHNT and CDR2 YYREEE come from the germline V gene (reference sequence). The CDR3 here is CASSWSGIDNEQFF. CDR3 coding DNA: TGTGCCAGCAGCTGGTCGGGGATCGACAATGAGCAGTTCTTC. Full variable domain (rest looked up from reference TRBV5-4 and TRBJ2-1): ETGVTQSPTHLIKTRGQQVTLRCSSQSGHNTVSWYQQALGQGPQFIFQYYREEENGRGNFPPRFSGLQFPNYSSELNVNALELDDSALYLCASSWSGIDNEQFFGPGTRLTVL.

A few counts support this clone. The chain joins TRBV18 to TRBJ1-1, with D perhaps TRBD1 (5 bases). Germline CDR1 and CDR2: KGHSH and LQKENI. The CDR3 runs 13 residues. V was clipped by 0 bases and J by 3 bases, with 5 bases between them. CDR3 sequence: CASSPPGDTEAFF. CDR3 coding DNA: TGTGCCAGCTCACCACCGGGGGACACTGAAGCTTTCTTT.

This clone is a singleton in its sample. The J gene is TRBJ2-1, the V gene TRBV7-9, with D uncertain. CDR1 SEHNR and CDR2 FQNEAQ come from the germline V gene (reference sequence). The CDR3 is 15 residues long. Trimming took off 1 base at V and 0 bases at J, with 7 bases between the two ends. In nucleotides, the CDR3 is TGTGCCAGCAGCTTAGGAGGTGTCTCCTACAATGAGCAGTTCTTC. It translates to CASSLGGVSYNEQFF.

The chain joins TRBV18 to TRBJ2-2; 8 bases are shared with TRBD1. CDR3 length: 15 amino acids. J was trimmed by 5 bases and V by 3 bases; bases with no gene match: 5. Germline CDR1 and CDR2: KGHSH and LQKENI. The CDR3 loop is CASSPRTGRTGELFF. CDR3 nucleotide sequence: TGTGCCAGCTCACCCCGGACAGGGCGAACCGGGGAGCTGTTTTTT.

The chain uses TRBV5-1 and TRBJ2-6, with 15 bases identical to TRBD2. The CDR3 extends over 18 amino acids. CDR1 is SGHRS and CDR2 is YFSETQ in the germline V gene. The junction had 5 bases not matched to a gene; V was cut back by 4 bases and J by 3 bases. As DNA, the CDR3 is TGCGCCAGCAGCCCAGGACTAGCGGGAGGGGTTGGGGCCAACGTCCTGACTTTC. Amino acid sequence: CASSPGLAGGVGANVLTF.